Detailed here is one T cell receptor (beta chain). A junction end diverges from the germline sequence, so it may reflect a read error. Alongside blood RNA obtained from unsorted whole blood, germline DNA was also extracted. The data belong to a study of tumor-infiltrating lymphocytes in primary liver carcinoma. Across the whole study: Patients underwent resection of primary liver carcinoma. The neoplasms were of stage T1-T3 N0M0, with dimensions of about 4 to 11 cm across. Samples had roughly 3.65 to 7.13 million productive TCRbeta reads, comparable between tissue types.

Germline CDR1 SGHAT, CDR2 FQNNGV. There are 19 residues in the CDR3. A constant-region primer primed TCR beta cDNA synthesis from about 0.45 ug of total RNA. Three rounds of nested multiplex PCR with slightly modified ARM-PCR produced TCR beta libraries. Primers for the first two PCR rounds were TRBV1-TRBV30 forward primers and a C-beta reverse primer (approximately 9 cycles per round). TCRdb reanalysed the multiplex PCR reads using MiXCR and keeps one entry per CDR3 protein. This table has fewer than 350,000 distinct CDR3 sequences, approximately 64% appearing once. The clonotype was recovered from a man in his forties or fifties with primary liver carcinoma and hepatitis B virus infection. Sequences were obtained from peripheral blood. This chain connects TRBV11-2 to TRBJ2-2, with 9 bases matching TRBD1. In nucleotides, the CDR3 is TGTGACAGCAGCTTAGTCTCAACGGGGACAGGGTTAAGTTTCGGGGAGCTGTTTTTT. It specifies CDSSLVSTGTGLSFGELFF.